A single sample gave rise to the 23 T cell receptor beta chains below, sequenced in a study of blood T cells in healthy people across ages. It was with a sample-barcoded 5' primer and a J-beta primer mix that a second PCR of about 6 to 12 cycles was run. MiXCR was run by TCRdb on the 5' RACE reads, yielding one entry per CDR3 protein. Of about a million distinct CDR3 sequences in the sample, approximately 38% are singletons; the top ten hold around 14%. The sequenced sample consisted of blood. The receptor source for this set is a man in his late teens or twenties in good health.

This clonotype was detected only a few times. The chain has TRBV12-3 or TRBV12-4 and TRBJ1-4; the D gene is possibly TRBD1 (6 bases). V was pared by 4 bases and J by 4 bases, with 13 bases between. The CDR3 covers 15 residues. CDR3 sequence reads: CASSYQGFRNEKLFF. CDR3 DNA: TGTGCCAGCAGTTACCAGGGGTTTCGTAATGAAAAACTGTTTTTT.

A few counts support this clonotype. The junction shows a germline mismatch at one end, possibly a read error. The chain employs TRBV20-1 and TRBJ2-6; a weak D match, TRBD1 (5 bases). Germline CDR1 is DFQATT and CDR2 is SNEGSKA (reference sequence). This CDR3 spans 16 amino acids. The CDR3 region has the DNA TGCAGTGCTAGAGATCAGGCTTTCTCTGGGGCCAACGCCCTGACTTTC. Protein: CSARDQAFSGANALTF.

By share, this clonotype counts as medium-sized. V and J are TRBV5-1 and TRBJ2-1; D is unclear. CDR1 and CDR2 (germline): SGHRS, YFSETQ. The CDR3 sequence is 13 residues long. V lost 2 bases, J lost 7 bases, and 10 bases lay in between. The CDR3, as DNA: TGCGCCAGCAGCTTCCCTGGTGCAAATGAGCAGTTCTTC. Translated, it gives CASSFPGANEQFF.

This sequence joins TRBV4-3 and TRBJ2-7; D not resolved. V was clipped by 0 bases and J by 3 bases, with 9 bases between them. CDR1 and CDR2 from the germline V gene are LGHNA and YSLEER. CDR3 length: 14 residues. CDR3 DNA: TGCGCCAGCAGCCAAGATGCAGGCCGCTACGAGCAGTACTTC. As protein: CASSQDAGRYEQYF.

There are a few counts of this clonotype. This rearrangement joins TRBV29-1 to TRBJ1-2, with D unclear. The germline CDR1 and CDR2 sequences are SQVTM and ANQGSEA. V gave up 0 bases and J gave up 10 bases, with 18 bases separating them. The CDR3 loop spans 14 amino acids. CDR3 bases: TGCAGCGTTGAAGAGACCCTCGAGACGGAATTCTACACCTTC. This gives the protein CSVEETLETEFYTF.

This chain links TRBV6-1 with TRBJ2-4; D remains unclear. The last part of the DNA fits TRBJ2-7 better; the J call may be wrong. This CDR3 is 13 amino acids long. Looked up from germline, CDR1 is MNHNS and CDR2 is SASEGT. Here the CDR3 reads CASSERLPYEQYF. DNA of the CDR3: TGTGCCAGCAGTGAACGACTCCCCTACGAGCAGTACTTC.

Many counts were recorded for this clonotype. V is TRBV7-9 and J is TRBJ2-1; the D is unclear. Deletions cut 4 bases from V and 3 bases from J, with 7 bases between. The germline V gene encodes CDR1 SEHNR and CDR2 FQNEAQ (reference sequence). The CDR3 runs 13 residues. CDR3 sequence reads: CASSSGNYNEQFF. In nucleotides, the CDR3 is TGTGCCAGCAGCTCCGGCAACTACAATGAGCAGTTCTTC.

This clonotype was counted a few times. The chain recombines TRBV6-1 with TRBJ2-3; 12 nucleotides align to TRBD2. The CDR3 runs 15 residues. Trimming removed 9 bases from V and 4 bases from J; junction bases left unmatched: 8. CDR1 and CDR2 from the germline V gene are MNHNS and SASEGT. CDR3 sequence reads: CASLPSGGAPDTQYF. The CDR3, as DNA: TGTGCCAGTCTCCCTAGCGGGGGGGCGCCAGATACGCAGTATTTT.

With respect to this clonotype: A much larger clone differs from this one at a single base, so this may be a read error. This chain links TRBV29-1 with TRBJ2-1; possibly TRBD1 for D (6 bases). CDR3 length: 16 residues. Germline V gene data show CDR1 as SQVTM and CDR2 as ANQGSEA. CDR3 sequence (DNA): TGCAGCGTTGTGGGGGCTAGCCGAGACTCCGACAATGAGCAGTTCTTC. Translated, it gives CSVVGASRDSDNEQFF.

The genes are TRBV5-1 and TRBJ1-2; D remains unclear. V shed 7 bases and J shed 0 bases, with 19 bases lying between them. The CDR3 is 16 amino acids. Per germline, CDR1 SGHRS and CDR2 YFSETQ. The CDR3 DNA sequence: TGCGCCAGCGGCGAGGCAGAACCTCATCCTAACTATGGCTACACCTTC. Encoded protein: CASGEAEPHPNYGYTF. The complete variable domain, with remaining parts taken from reference TRBV5-1 and TRBJ1-2, reads KAGVTQTPRYLIKTRGQQVTLSCSPISGHRSVSWYQQTPGQGLQFLFEYFSETQRNKGNFPGRFSGRQFSNSRSEMNVSTLELGDSALYLCASGEAEPHPNYGYTFGSGTRLTVV.

Comments on this clonotype: This may be a read error: a much more frequent sequence differs by one nucleotide. The chain combines TRBV7-2 with TRBJ1-2; tentative D call: TRBD1 (5 bases). The germline CDR1 and CDR2 sequences are SGHTA and FQGNSA. This CDR3 has 18 residues. CDR3 amino acids: CANSLFLTATFSNYGYTF. In DNA, the CDR3 is TGTGCCAACAGCCTTTTTTTGACAGCTACGTTTTCTAACTATGGCTACACCTTC. The whole variable domain, filled in from reference TRBV7-2 and TRBJ1-2, reads GAGVSQSPSNKVTEKGKDVELRCDPISGHTALYWYRQSLGQGLEFLIYFQGNSAPDKSGLPSDRFSAERTGGSVSTLTIQRTQQEDSAVYLCANSLFLTATFSNYGYTFGSGTRLTVV.

This chain links TRBV6-1 with TRBJ2-1; no clear D gene. The J call is uncertain, as TRBJ2-7 better fits the DNA end. Germline V gives CDR1 MNHNS, CDR2 SASEGT. This CDR3 is 14 amino acids long. CDR3: CASSEWSTYNEQYF. The DNA of the CDR3 is TGTGCCAGCAGTGAATGGTCCACCTACAATGAGCAGTACTTC.

The V and J genes are TRBV6-2 or TRBV6-3 and TRBJ2-3, with 11 bases identical to TRBD2. V trimming: 0 bases; J trimming: 2 bases; junction bases outside the gene matches: 7. The germline V gene has CDR1 MNHEY and CDR2 SVGEGT. This CDR3 spans 18 amino acids. This CDR3 reads CASSYSASGGTTTDTQYF. The CDR3 DNA sequence: TGTGCCAGCAGTTACTCTGCTAGCGGGGGGACTACCACAGATACGCAGTATTTT.

This clonotype has more than one count but fewer than ten. The chain has TRBV13 and TRBJ1-2, with a weak D call TRBD1 (5 bases). Trimming stripped 5 bases from V and 5 bases from J, with 18 bases between. Germline CDR1 is PRHDT and CDR2 is FYEKMQ (reference sequence). This CDR3 contains 15 residues. CDR3 amino acids: CASSLTGLPKYGYTF. CDR3 in DNA: TGTGCCAGCAGCCTAACGGGACTCCCGAAGTATGGCTACACCTTC.

The chain is built from TRBV9 and TRBJ1-4; D might be TRBD1 (5 bases). The length of the CDR3 is 14 residues. The germline V and J ends were trimmed by 2 bases and 5 bases, with 10 bases remaining between them. The germline gives CDR1 SGDLS, CDR2 YYNGEE. The CDR3 spells CASSVATENEKLFF. CDR3 in DNA: TGTGCCAGCAGCGTCGCGACAGAAAATGAAAAACTGTTTTTT.

This clonotype has just a few counts. CDR3 in amino acids: CASSSTPGGSEAFF. The CDR3 DNA sequence: TGTGCCAGCAGCTCAACGCCAGGTGGTTCTGAAGCTTTCTTT. V and J are TRBV7-2 and TRBJ1-1; no definite D call. V lost 4 bases and J 6 bases, leaving 15 bases between the germline ends. Germline V gene lookup returns CDR1 SGHTA and CDR2 FQGNSA. The CDR3 totals 14 residues.

CDR3 in amino acids: CASSPDMGPYGYTF. CDR3 nucleotide sequence: TGTGCCAGTAGTCCCGACATGGGACCCTATGGCTACACCTTC. The V call is TRBV19, the J call TRBJ1-2, with D maybe TRBD1 (5 bases). V was shortened by 5 bases and J by 4 bases, with 14 bases between the two germline ends. Germline V gives CDR1 LNHDA, CDR2 SQIVND (reference sequence). This CDR3 is built from 14 residues.

This clonotype appeared a few times. This chain joins TRBV6-2 or TRBV6-3 and TRBJ2-7; D may be TRBD1 (6 bases). The J call may not be correct, given that the DNA end is closer to TRBJ2-5. Germline assignment: CDR1 MNHEY and CDR2 SVGEGT. This CDR3 has 16 amino acids. CDR3 nucleotides: TGTGCCAGTTCGCCCTGGGGGCAGGGGATCGGCGAGACCCAGTACTTC. Protein: CASSPWGQGIGETQYF.

The chain links TRBV12-3 or TRBV12-4 to TRBJ2-5; a weak D match, TRBD2 (5 bases). The CDR3 is 15 amino acids. Trimming stripped 2 bases from V and 1 base from J, with 11 bases between. The DNA for the CDR3 is TGTGCCAGCAGTTTAACGGAAGCGGCCCAAGAGACCCAGTACTTC. Translating it yields CASSLTEAAQETQYF.

This clonotype has only a few counts. The V gene is TRBV28, the J gene TRBJ2-3; TRBD2 aligns across 7 bases. J gave up 0 bases and V 5 bases, and 11 bases lay outside the gene matches. This CDR3 spans 17 amino acids. Germline CDR1 MDHEN, CDR2 SYDVKM. The DNA for the CDR3 is TGTGCCAGCAGTCCCCGAGGTAGCGGGCCCAGCACAGATACGCAGTATTTT. It translates to CASSPRGSGPSTDTQYF.

The chain uses TRBV4-3 and TRBJ1-1; perhaps TRBD1 as D (5 bases). V lost 1 base, J lost 10 bases, and 13 bases lay in between. The CDR3 runs 13 residues. Germline CDR1 reads LGHNA; CDR2 reads YSLEER. CDR3 nucleotides: TGCGCCAGCAGCCAAGTCGAAGGGGCTGGAGCTTTCTTT. Encoded protein: CASSQVEGAGAFF.

In its sample, this clonotype was seen a few times. The J gene is TRBJ2-3, the V gene TRBV5-6; TRBD2 matches at 7 bases. The CDR3 runs to 16 residues. Unmatched junction bases numbered 9, after V lost 4 bases and J lost 1 base. The germline V gene encodes CDR1 SGHDT and CDR2 YYEEEE. CDR3 nucleotide sequence: TGTGCCAGCAGCCCCGTGGGAGGGTTCCGCACAGATACGCAGTATTTT. Translated, it gives CASSPVGGFRTDTQYF.

The V call is TRBV5-1, the J call TRBJ1-1; TRBD1 matches 7 bases. The CDR3 spans 15 residues. V was pared by 4 bases and J by 9 bases, with 15 bases of the junction left unmatched. Germline CDR1 and CDR2: SGHRS and YFSETQ. The DNA for the CDR3 is TGCGCCAGCAGCCTAGGACAGGAGATGGGGACTAAAGCTTTCTTT. Translated: CASSLGQEMGTKAFF. Drawing the rest from reference TRBV5-1 and TRBJ1-1, the complete variable domain is KAGVTQTPRYLIKTRGQQVTLSCSPISGHRSVSWYQQTPGQGLQFLFEYFSETQRNKGNFPGRFSGRQFSNSRSEMNVSTLELGDSALYLCASSLGQEMGTKAFFGQGTRLTVV.